A selection of T cell receptor beta chains follows, all from one sample in a study of CD8 T cells in ankylosing spondylitis. TCRdb analysed the 5' RACE reads with MiXCR anew, one entry per CDR3 protein. This sample has roughly 250,000 distinct CDR3 sequences, with 8% to 9.5% found just once. The sample taken for sequencing was blood, either unsorted or a sorted T cell fraction (not recorded which). These receptors all come from a male donor with ankylosing spondylitis or in good health (not recorded which). CDR3s include the opening cysteine and the closing phenylalanine or tryptophan. The D gene is left open where the match is weak. The size of a clone is reported for some rows only, either as once, few or many, or as a class for expanded clones.

V	size	D	J	CDR3	DNA
TRBV12-3/TRBV12-4	NA	NA	TRBJ2-7	CASSSALFEQYF	TGTGCCAGCAGTTCAGCCTTGTTTGAGCAGTACTTC
TRBV12-3/TRBV12-4	many	NA	TRBJ1-6	CATTQGREGSPLHF	TGTGCCACCACCCAAGGCAGGGAGGGGTCACCCCTCCACTTT
TRBV20-1	NA	TRBD2	TRBJ2-1	CSATTSGGTPYNEQFF	TGCAGTGCCACGACTAGCGGGGGGACCCCGTACAATGAGCAGTTCTTC
TRBV7-9	many	TRBD2	TRBJ2-1	CASSPLSGGIYNEQFF	TGTGCCAGCAGCCCCTTAAGCGGGGGAATCTACAATGAGCAGTTCTTC
TRBV5-1	many	TRBD2	TRBJ2-1	CASSLATSGLNEQFF	TGCGCCAGCAGCTTGGCGACTAGCGGGCTCAATGAGCAGTTCTTC
TRBV29-1	many	TRBD2	TRBJ2-7	CSVEGRLAGTPYEQYF	TGCAGCGTTGAAGGAAGACTAGCGGGGACCCCCTACGAGCAGTACTTC
TRBV5-6	NA	NA	TRBJ2-2	CAMGPWEPTGELFF	TGTGCCATGGGCCCCTGGGAGCCCACCGGGGAGCTGTTTTTT
TRBV20-1	many	TRBD2	TRBJ2-3	CSAPTSGSTDTQYF	TGCAGTGCCCCGACTAGCGGATCCACAGATACGCAGTATTTT
TRBV2	NA	TRBD1	TRBJ1-6	CASITDRASSYNSPLHF	TGTGCCAGCATTACGGACAGGGCTAGCTCCTATAATTCACCCCTCCACTTT
TRBV5-6	many	NA	TRBJ1-1	CASNLEGHSPNTEAFF	TGTGCCAGCAACCTTGAGGGACACAGCCCGAACACTGAAGCTTTCTTT
TRBV29-1	many	NA	TRBJ2-2	CSAPSGGELFF	TGCAGCGCCCCATCGGGGGGGGAGCTGTTTTTT
TRBV30	NA	NA	TRBJ1-3	CAWSKGSGNTIYF	TGTGCCTGGAGTAAGGGATCTGGAAACACCATATATTTT
TRBV20-1	NA	TRBD1	TRBJ2-5	CSAMDRLGETQYF	TGCAGTGCTATGGACAGGTTGGGGGAGACCCAGTACTTC
TRBV12-3/TRBV12-4	few	TRBD2	TRBJ2-6	CATRSGSGSPGANVLTF	TGTGCCACTCGGTCGGGTAGCGGGAGCCCTGGGGCCAACGTCCTGACTTTC
TRBV12-3/TRBV12-4	NA	NA	TRBJ2-1	CASSLGLGIIF	TGTGCCAGCAGTTTAGGGTTGGGGATAATCTTC
TRBV7-7	NA	NA	TRBJ2-7	CASSLERVGTSYEQYF	TGTGCTAGCAGCTTAGAAAGGGTAGGGACTTCCTACGAGCAGTACTTC
TRBV12-3/TRBV12-4	few	NA	TRBJ2-2	CASNVATQGGELFF	TGTGCCAGCAATGTTGCAACACAAGGCGGGGAGCTGTTTTTT
TRBV5-1	many	TRBD2	TRBJ2-1	CASGGDYYNEQFF	TGCGCCAGCGGGGGGGATTACTACAATGAGCAGTTCTTC
TRBV28	many	NA	TRBJ2-3	CASSRWGHTDTQYF	TGTGCCAGCAGCCGATGGGGGCATACAGATACGCAGTATTTT
TRBV7-2	many	TRBD2	TRBJ2-7	CASSPSGLREQYF	TGTGCCAGCAGCCCTAGCGGACTACGGGAGCAGTACTTC
TRBV7-9	once	NA	TRBJ2-7	CASSYGQIYEQYF	TGTGCCAGCAGCTACGGACAGATCTACGAGCAGTACTTC
TRBV3-1	many	TRBD1	TRBJ2-3	CASSQEGQPMAPDPQYF	TGTGCCAGCAGCCAAGAGGGACAGCCTATGGCTCCAGATCCGCAGTATTTT
TRBV14	many	NA	TRBJ1-1	CASTYRVNTEAFF	TGTGCCAGCACCTACCGGGTGAACACTGAAGCTTTCTTT
TRBV30	NA	NA	TRBJ2-5	CAWSVKGVETQYF	TGTGCCTGGAGTGTAAAAGGGGTAGAGACCCAGTACTTC
TRBV10-2	NA	NA	TRBJ1-2	CASTDSNYGYTF	TGCGCCAGCACGGACAGTAACTATGGCTACACCTTC
TRBV29-1	many	NA	TRBJ2-7	CSVGGQLGSEQYF	TGCAGCGTTGGGGGCCAACTGGGGTCCGAGCAGTACTTC
TRBV5-8	few	NA	TRBJ2-3	CASALTDTQYF	TGTGCCAGCGCCCTAACAGATACGCAGTATTTT
TRBV5-1	few	TRBD1	TRBJ1-2	CASSGQGRYGYTF	TGCGCCAGCAGCGGACAGGGGAGGTATGGCTACACCTTC
TRBV7-2	few	NA	TRBJ1-1	CASSLFWGPFTEAFF	TGTGCCAGCAGCCTCTTCTGGGGGCCCTTCACTGAAGCTTTCTTT
TRBV7-8	few	NA	TRBJ2-1	CASSPRRPGDEQFF	TGTGCCAGCAGCCCAAGGCGACCGGGAGATGAGCAGTTCTTC
TRBV20-1	many	TRBD2	TRBJ2-7	CSATHRSGRQAQYF	TGCAGTGCTACCCATCGTAGCGGGAGACAAGCGCAGTACTTC
TRBV30	many	NA	TRBJ2-3	CAWRRSMAAVDTQYF	TGTGCCTGGAGAAGATCGATGGCGGCGGTAGATACGCAGTATTTT
TRBV11-1	many	NA	TRBJ1-4	CASSFRGGPPTNEKLFF	TGTGCCAGCAGCTTCCGGGGGGGCCCCCCAACTAATGAAAAACTGTTTTTT
TRBV5-1	many	NA	TRBJ2-5	CASSLGASAQETQYF	TGCGCCAGCAGCTTGGGTGCTAGCGCCCAAGAGACCCAGTACTTC
TRBV7-8	many	NA	TRBJ2-2	CASSLGPRQGQNTGELFF	TGTGCCAGCAGCTTAGGACCCAGGCAGGGGCAAAACACCGGGGAGCTGTTTTTT
TRBV6-1	many	TRBD1	TRBJ1-2	CASSEDRGRGYTF	TGTGCCAGCAGTGAGGACAGGGGGCGCGGCTACACCTTC
TRBV29-1	many	TRBD1	TRBJ2-7	CSVATGQNSYEQYF	TGCAGCGTGGCAACGGGACAGAACTCCTACGAGCAGTACTTC
TRBV6-4	many	TRBD2	TRBJ2-3	CASSDLAGTDTQYF	TGTGCCAGCAGTGACCTAGCGGGCACAGATACGCAGTATTTT
TRBV9	many	NA	TRBJ2-2	CASSGGSVNTGELFF	TGTGCCAGCAGCGGGGGTAGCGTGAACACCGGGGAGCTGTTTTTT
TRBV11-2	NA	NA	TRBJ2-1	CASSSETADEQFF	TGTGCCAGCAGCTCAGAGACGGCGGATGAGCAGTTCTTC
TRBV12-3/TRBV12-4	many	NA	TRBJ2-1	CASGQGNEQFF	TGTGCCAGCGGTCAGGGGAATGAGCAGTTCTTC
TRBV18	few	NA	TRBJ1-6	CASSPRSRVEPLHF	TGTGCCAGCTCACCACGTTCGAGGGTTGAACCCCTCCACTTT
TRBV20-1	many	TRBD2	TRBJ2-3	CSASPGLGRTDTQYF	TGCAGTGCTAGCCCAGGACTAGGGCGCACAGATACGCAGTATTTT
TRBV10-3	many	NA	TRBJ2-2	CAIRPGANTGELFF	TGTGCCATCAGGCCGGGGGCGAACACCGGGGAGCTGTTTTTT
TRBV20-1	many	NA	TRBJ2-3	CSAANQRDADTQYF	TGCAGTGCGGCGAACCAGAGGGACGCAGATACGCAGTATTTT
TRBV7-9	many	TRBD1	TRBJ1-2	CASSLADREANYGYTF	TGTGCCAGCAGCTTGGCCGACAGGGAAGCTAACTATGGCTACACCTTC
TRBV5-1	few	NA	TRBJ2-7	CASSPTGPGTSEQYF	TGCGCCAGCAGCCCAACAGGGCCCGGGACCTCCGAGCAGTACTTC
TRBV7-8	many	NA	TRBJ1-1	CASTEGVPEAFF	TGTGCCAGCACCGAGGGGGTTCCTGAAGCTTTCTTT
TRBV20-1	many	NA	TRBJ1-2	CSARRQVNYGYTF	TGCAGTGCTAGACGACAGGTCAACTATGGCTACACCTTC
TRBV10-3	many	NA	TRBJ1-5	CASSPGDMGPQHF	TGTGCCTCCTCCCCGGGGGACATGGGGCCCCAGCATTTT
TRBV5-1	many	TRBD2	TRBJ2-1	CASSLGLAEYNEQFF	TGCGCCAGCAGCTTGGGTCTAGCGGAATACAATGAGCAGTTCTTC
TRBV7-8	NA	TRBD2	TRBJ2-1	CASSLEASGISNEQFF	TGTGCCAGCAGCTTAGAGGCTAGCGGGATCAGTAATGAGCAGTTCTTC